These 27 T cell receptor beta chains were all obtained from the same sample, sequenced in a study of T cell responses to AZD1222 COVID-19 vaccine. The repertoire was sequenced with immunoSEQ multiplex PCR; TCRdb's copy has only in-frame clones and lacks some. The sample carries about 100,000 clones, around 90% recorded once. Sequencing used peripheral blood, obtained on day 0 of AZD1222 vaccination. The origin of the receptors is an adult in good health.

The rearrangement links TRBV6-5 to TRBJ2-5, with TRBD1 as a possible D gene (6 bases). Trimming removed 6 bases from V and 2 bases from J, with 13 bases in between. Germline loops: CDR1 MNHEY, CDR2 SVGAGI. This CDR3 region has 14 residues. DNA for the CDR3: TGTGCCAGCAGATGGACAGTATTTCAAGAGACCCAGTACTTC. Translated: CASRWTVFQETQYF.

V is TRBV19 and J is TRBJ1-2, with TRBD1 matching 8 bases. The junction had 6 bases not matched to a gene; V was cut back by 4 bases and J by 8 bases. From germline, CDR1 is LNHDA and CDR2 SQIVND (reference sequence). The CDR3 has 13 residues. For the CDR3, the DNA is TGTGCCAGTAGTACCGGACAGGGACGCGGCTACACCTTC. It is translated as CASSTGQGRGYTF.

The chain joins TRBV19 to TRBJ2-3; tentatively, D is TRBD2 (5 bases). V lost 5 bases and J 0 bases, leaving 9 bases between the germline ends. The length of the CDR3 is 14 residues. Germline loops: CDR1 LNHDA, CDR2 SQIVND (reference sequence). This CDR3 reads CASSLRTSTDTQYF. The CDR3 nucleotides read TGTGCCAGTAGTCTAAGGACTAGCACAGATACGCAGTATTTT.

The CDR3 loop is CASSQDRGQSSYNEQFF. The CDR3 region has the DNA TGTGCCAGCAGCCAAGATCGGGGTCAGAGCTCCTACAATGAGCAGTTCTTC. The chain combines TRBV3-1 (or the pseudogene TRBV3-2) with TRBJ2-1, with D possibly matching TRBD2 (5 bases). The germline V gene encodes CDR1 LGHDT and CDR2 YNNKEL (reference sequence). Between the trimmed V and J ends, which lost 0 bases and 0 bases, there was a span of 12 bases. The length of the CDR3 is 17 residues.

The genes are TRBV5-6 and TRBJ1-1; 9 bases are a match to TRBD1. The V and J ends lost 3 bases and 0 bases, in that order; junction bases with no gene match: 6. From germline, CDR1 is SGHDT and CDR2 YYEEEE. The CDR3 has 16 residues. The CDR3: CASSSGQGFMNTEAFF. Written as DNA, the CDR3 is TGTGCCAGCAGCTCCGGACAGGGGTTCATGAACACTGAAGCTTTCTTT.

For the CDR3, the DNA is TGTGCCAGCAGCTTAATGGGCCGAGGGACTGAAGCTTTCTTT. Translation gives CASSLMGRGTEAFF. V gene TRBV7-3 combines with J gene TRBJ1-1; D unresolved. Trimming stripped 1 base from V and 5 bases from J, with 11 bases between. Germline CDR1 reads SGHTA; CDR2 reads FQGTGA. This CDR3 has 14 residues.

DNA for the CDR3: TGTGCCAGCAGTTTCCTTTTTAGTTCCTATAATTCACCCCTCCACTTT. Translated: CASSFLFSSYNSPLHF. The chain recombines TRBV2 with TRBJ1-6; D is undetermined. CDR3 length: 16 residues. CDR1 and CDR2 (germline): SNHLY, FYNNEI. V lost 5 bases and J lost 1, with 12 bases in between.

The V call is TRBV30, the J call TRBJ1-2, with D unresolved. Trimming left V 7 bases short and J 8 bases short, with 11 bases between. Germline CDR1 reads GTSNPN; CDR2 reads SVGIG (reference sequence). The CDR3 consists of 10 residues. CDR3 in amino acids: CASEIVGYTF. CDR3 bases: TGTGCCTCTGAAATTGTAGGCTACACCTTC.

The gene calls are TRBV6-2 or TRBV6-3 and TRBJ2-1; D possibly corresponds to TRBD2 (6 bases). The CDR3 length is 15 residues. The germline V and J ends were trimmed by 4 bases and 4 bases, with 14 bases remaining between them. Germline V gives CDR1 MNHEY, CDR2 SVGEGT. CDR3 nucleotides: TGTGCCAGCAGTTCCCTCCTCGGGGGATACAATGAGCAGTTCTTC. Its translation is CASSSLLGGYNEQFF.

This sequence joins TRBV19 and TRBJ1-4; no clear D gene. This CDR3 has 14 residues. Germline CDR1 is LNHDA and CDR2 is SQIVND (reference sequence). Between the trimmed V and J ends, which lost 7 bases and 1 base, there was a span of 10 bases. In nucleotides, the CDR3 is TGTGCCAGTAAGAGGGTGCTAACTAATGAAAAACTGTTTTTT. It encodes CASKRVLTNEKLFF.

The CDR3 sequence: CATDGSGSHEQYF. CDR3 in DNA: TGTGCCACAGACGGATCGGGGAGCCACGAGCAGTACTTC. V is TRBV10-3 and J is TRBJ2-7, with D perhaps TRBD2 (5 bases). The CDR3 sequence is 13 residues long. Per germline, CDR1 ENHRY and CDR2 SYGVKD. V gave up 10 bases and J gave up 5 bases, with 18 bases separating them.

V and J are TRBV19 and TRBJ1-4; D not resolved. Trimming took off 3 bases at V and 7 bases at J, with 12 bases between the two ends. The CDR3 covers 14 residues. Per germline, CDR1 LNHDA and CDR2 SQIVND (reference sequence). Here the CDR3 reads CASSMVGRVEKLFF. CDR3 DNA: TGTGCCAGTAGTATGGTCGGACGGGTTGAAAAACTGTTTTTT.

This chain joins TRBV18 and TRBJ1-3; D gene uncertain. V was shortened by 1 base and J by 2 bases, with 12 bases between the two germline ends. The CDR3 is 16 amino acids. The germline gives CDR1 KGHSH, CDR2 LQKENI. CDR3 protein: CASSPLEGRTGNTIYF. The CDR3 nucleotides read TGTGCCAGCTCACCACTAGAGGGAAGGACTGGAAACACCATATATTTT.

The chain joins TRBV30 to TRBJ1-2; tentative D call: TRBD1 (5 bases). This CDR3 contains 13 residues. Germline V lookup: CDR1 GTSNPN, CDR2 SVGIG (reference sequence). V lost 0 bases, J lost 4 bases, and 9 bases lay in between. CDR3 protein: CAWSVTGSYGYTF. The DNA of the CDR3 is TGTGCCTGGAGTGTAACAGGAAGCTATGGCTACACCTTC.

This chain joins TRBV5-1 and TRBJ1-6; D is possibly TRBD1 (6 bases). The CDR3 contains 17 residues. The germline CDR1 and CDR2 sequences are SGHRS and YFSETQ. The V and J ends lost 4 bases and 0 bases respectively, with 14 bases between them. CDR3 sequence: CASSPRGLGSYNSPLHF. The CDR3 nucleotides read TGCGCCAGCAGCCCCAGGGGATTAGGCTCCTATAATTCACCCCTCCACTTT.

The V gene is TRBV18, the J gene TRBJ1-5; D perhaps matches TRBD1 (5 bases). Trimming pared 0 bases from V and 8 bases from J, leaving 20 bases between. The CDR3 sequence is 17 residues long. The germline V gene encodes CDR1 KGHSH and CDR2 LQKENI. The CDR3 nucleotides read TGTGCCAGCTCACCACCTGGTTCTGGCAGGGTAACAAAGCCCCAGCATTTT. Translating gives CASSPPGSGRVTKPQHF.

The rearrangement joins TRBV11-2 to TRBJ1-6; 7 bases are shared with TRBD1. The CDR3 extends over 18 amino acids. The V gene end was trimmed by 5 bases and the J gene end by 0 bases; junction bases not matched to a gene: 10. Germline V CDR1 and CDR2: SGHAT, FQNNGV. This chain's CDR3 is CASSPPEGAFSYNSPLHF. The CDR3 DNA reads TGTGCCAGCAGCCCGCCGGAGGGGGCCTTCTCCTATAATTCACCCCTCCACTTT.

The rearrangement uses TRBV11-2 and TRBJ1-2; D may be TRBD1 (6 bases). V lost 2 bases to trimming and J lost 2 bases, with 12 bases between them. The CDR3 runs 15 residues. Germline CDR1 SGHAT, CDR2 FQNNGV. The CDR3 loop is CASSLRAGANYGYTF. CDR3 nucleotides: TGTGCCAGCAGCTTAAGGGCAGGGGCCAACTATGGCTACACCTTC.

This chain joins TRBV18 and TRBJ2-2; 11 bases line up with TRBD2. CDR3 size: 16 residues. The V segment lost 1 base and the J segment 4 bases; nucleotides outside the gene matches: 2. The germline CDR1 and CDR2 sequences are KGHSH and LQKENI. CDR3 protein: CASSPRLAGGTGELFF. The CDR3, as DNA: TGTGCCAGCTCACCACGGCTAGCGGGGGGCACCGGGGAGCTGTTTTTT.

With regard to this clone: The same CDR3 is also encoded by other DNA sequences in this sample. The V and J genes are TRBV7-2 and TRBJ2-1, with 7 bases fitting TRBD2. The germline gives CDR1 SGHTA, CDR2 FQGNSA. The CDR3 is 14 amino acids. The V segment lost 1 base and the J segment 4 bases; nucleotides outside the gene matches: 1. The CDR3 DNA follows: TGTGCCAGCAGCTTAGGGGGGGGATACAATGAGCAGTTCTTC. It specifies CASSLGGGYNEQFF.

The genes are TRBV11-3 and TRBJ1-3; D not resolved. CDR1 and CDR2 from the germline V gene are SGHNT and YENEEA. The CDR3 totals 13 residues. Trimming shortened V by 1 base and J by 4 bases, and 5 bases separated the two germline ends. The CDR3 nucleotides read TGTGCCAGCAGCTTAGTAGCCGGAAACACCATATATTTT. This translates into CASSLVAGNTIYF.

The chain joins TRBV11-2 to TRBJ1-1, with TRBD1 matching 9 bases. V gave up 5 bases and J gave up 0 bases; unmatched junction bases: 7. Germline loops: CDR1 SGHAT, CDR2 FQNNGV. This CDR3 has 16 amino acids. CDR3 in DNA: TGTGCCAGCAGCGACAGGGGGAGGGGAATGAACACTGAAGCTTTCTTT. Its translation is CASSDRGRGMNTEAFF.

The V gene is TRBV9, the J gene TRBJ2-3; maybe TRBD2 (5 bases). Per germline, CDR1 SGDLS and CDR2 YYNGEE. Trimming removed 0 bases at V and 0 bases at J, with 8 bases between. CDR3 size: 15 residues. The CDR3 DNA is TGTGCCAGCAGCGTAGGAGGGCACAGCACAGATACGCAGTATTTT. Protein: CASSVGGHSTDTQYF. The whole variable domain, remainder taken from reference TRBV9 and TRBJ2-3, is DSGVTQTPKHLITATGQRVTLRCSPRSGDLSVYWYQQSLDQGLQFLIQYYNGEERAKGNILERFSAQQFPDLHSELNLSSLELGDSALYFCASSVGGHSTDTQYFGPGTRLTVL.

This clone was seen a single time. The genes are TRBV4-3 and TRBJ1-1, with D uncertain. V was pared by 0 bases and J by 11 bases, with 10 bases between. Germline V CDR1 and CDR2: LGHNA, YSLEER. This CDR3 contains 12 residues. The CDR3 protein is CASSQDNGGAFF. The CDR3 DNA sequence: TGCGCCAGCAGCCAAGATAATGGCGGGGCTTTCTTT.

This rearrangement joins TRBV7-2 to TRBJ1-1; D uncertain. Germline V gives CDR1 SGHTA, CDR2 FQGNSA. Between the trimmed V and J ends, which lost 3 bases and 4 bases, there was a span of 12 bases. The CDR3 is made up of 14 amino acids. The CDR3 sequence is CASSFPGLGTEAFF. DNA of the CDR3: TGTGCCAGCAGCTTCCCGGGATTGGGCACTGAAGCTTTCTTT.

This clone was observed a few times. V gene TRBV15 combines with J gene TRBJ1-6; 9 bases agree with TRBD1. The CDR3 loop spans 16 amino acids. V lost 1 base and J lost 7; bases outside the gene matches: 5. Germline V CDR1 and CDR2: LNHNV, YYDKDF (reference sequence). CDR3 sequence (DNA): TGTGCCACCAGCAGAGGGGAAGGACAGGGGAATTCACCCCTCCACTTT. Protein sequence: CATSRGEGQGNSPLHF.

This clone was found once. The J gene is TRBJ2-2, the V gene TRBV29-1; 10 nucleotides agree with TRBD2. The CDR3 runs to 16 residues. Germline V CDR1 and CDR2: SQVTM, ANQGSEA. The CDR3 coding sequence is TGCGCCATCCTAGCGGGGGCCTCCCCGGGAACCGGGGAGCTGTTTTTT. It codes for CAILAGASPGTGELFF.